This T cell receptor (beta chain) was sequenced in a study of blood T cell repertoires in COVID-19 (dated by TCRdb to 2018 to 2020). Study-level background: Samples covering the acute and convalescent phases of COVID-19 were provided by collaborators in the United States, Italy and Spain. The material from the prospective study consisted of cDNA or gDNA derived from T cells, B-cell-depleted T cells, or PBMCs. A de-identified subject ID, COVID-19 status, age in years and sex were almost always included in the sample metadata. Where HLA class I and class II types were available, the types were taken from metadata supplied by the sample provider, not from assay-based typing. Deeply sampled blood TCRbeta repertoires from subjects exposed to, actively infected with, or recovered from COVID-19 were included in the dataset. The repertoires were made available in a free public database intended to serve as a resource for research on the immune response to SARS-CoV-2. The samples were drawn from the first 160 participants of the ongoing ImmuneRACE study and from 1,200 or so subjects provided by 6 global collaborators.

Beyond this particular receptor, the publication reports: Clinical and demographic metadata were provided uncurated, with the amount varying by source and participant.

One collaborating source in Seattle enrolled patients while the patients were actively infected and followed the patients over time throughout the course of disease. The collaborating institutions used their own protocols to collect whole blood in K2EDTA tubes. Collaborator samples were shipped for TCRbeta analysis as frozen whole blood, isolated PBMCs, or DNA extracted from either sample type. Sequences LGHNA (CDR1) and YNFKEQ (CDR2) are obtained from the germline V gene. Germline trimming amounts to 2 bases on V and 4 bases on J, with 2 as the count of junction bases outside the gene matches. From its cysteine to its phenylalanine, the CDR3 spans 14 amino acids. CDR3 DNA is the only sequence kept; it has 42 bases, read in frame from the first base. TCRbeta CDR3 regions were amplified from genomic DNA using the immunoSEQ Assay, a bias-controlled multiplex PCR. As for the authors' bioinformatics: Within the assay, amplification of reference gene primers was used to estimate how many nucleated cells each sample contained. Sequence reads were collapsed and filtered to measure the absolute abundance of every unique TCRbeta CDR3 rearrangement. Productive Simpson clonality was computed per sample as the square root of Simpson's diversity index over productive rearrangements. TCRdb stores this immuneACCESS table with in-frame sequences only. Part of the clones is absent; in the studies checked, under half of the shortfall reflects unresolved V genes, and no reason is known for the rest. V, J and clone size were drawn from that table, and D and trimming were deduced from the DNA. The sample records 200,000 to 300,000 clones, around 90% of which are singletons. The ten largest clones add up to 0.83% of the sample.

With respect to this clone: No antigen is known for it. No much larger clonotype is one base removed from it; base qualities were not supplied.

The clonotype comes from a man aged 25-45 years with COVID-19, enrolled during active disease. This chain joins TRBV4-2 to TRBJ2-7, with 10 bases aligning to TRBD2. The sequencing input was peripheral blood. Here the CDR3 is given as CASSQPSGGYEQYF. The sequenced DNA: TGTGCCAGCAGCCAACCTAGCGGGGGTTACGAGCAGTACTTC.